The 30 T cell receptor beta chains listed next were all sequenced from one sample in a study of beta chain features in type 1 diabetes. Expressed TCRB transcripts were sequenced after all isolated RNA was converted to cDNA. Produced via immunoSEQ multiplex PCR; TCRdb's table is partial and in-frame only. The top ten clones hold less than 0.06% of a sample with under 550,000 clones, over 10% of them seen once. Sequenced sample: naive CD4+ T cells from blood. These receptors all stem from a woman between 18 and 29 years old in good health.

The rearrangement uses TRBV18 and TRBJ2-7; 7 bases are shared with TRBD1. V was pared by 0 bases and J by 7 bases, with 12 bases of the junction left unmatched. Looked up from germline, CDR1 is KGHSH and CDR2 is LQKENI. This CDR3 spans 16 amino acids. The CDR3 DNA follows: TGTGCCAGCTCACCACCCCGGACAGGCCCACGTTGGGAGCAGTACGTC. Translating it yields CASSPPRTGPRWEQYV.

This chain connects TRBV9 to TRBJ1-2, with D unresolved. Trimming left V 3 bases short and J 7 bases short, with 19 bases between. This CDR3 has 15 residues. Germline V gene data show CDR1 as SGDLS and CDR2 as YYNGEE. Here the CDR3 reads CASSGEHRLKVGYTF. The CDR3 DNA is TGTGCCAGCAGCGGAGAACACCGATTAAAAGTTGGCTACACCTTC.

This clone was seen a handful of times. The chain recombines TRBV4-1 with TRBJ1-2, with D unclear. This CDR3 spans 13 amino acids. Per the germline V gene, CDR1 is MGHRA and CDR2 is YSYEKL. Trimming shortened V by 4 bases and J by 4 bases, and 10 bases separated the two germline ends. This CDR3 reads CASSRPAGYGYTF. Here the CDR3 DNA reads TGCGCCAGCAGCCGCCCGGCAGGCTATGGCTACACCTTC.

V gene TRBV2 combines with J gene TRBJ1-5; D unresolved. CDR3 length equals 14 residues. V was shortened by 3 bases and J by 6 bases, with 12 bases between the two germline ends. The germline CDR1 and CDR2 sequences are SNHLY and FYNNEI. The CDR3 coding sequence is TGTGCCAGCAGTGATTATTTAGGAGCTCAGCCCCAGCATTTT. Amino acid sequence: CASSDYLGAQPQHF.

This clone was counted between two and nine times. V is TRBV30 and J is TRBJ1-3, with D possibly being TRBD1 (6 bases). Trimming stripped 5 bases from V and 5 bases from J, with 13 bases between. The germline V gene encodes CDR1 GTSNPN and CDR2 SVGIG (reference sequence). The length of the CDR3 is 13 residues. The CDR3 sequence is CAWGRGRRNTIYF. The CDR3 DNA reads as TGTGCCTGGGGCAGGGGTAGGAGAAACACCATATATTTT. Looking up the rest from reference TRBV30 and TRBJ1-3 gives the full variable domain: SQTIHQWPATLVQPVGSPLSLECTVEGTSNPNLYWYRQAAGRGLQLLFYSVGIGQISSEVPQNLSASRPQDRQFILSSKKLLLSDSGFYLCAWGRGRRNTIYFGEGSWLTVV.

Only a few counts were recorded for this clone. This chain uses TRBV7-9 with TRBJ2-1; no firm D call. CDR3 length equals 13 residues. V was cut by 3 bases and J by 9 bases, with 12 bases left in between. Germline V gives CDR1 SEHNR, CDR2 FQNEAQ (reference sequence). CDR3 region: CASSFPRNGEQFF. DNA for the CDR3: TGTGCCAGCAGCTTTCCACGTAACGGTGAGCAGTTCTTC.

The chain has TRBV6-5 and TRBJ2-7; 8 bases fit TRBD1. V trimming: 6 bases; J trimming: 7 bases; junction bases outside the gene matches: 11. Germline loops: CDR1 MNHEY, CDR2 SVGAGI. This CDR3 region has 14 residues. The CDR3: CASRRTGKGYEQYF. As DNA, the CDR3 is TGTGCCAGCAGGAGGACAGGGAAGGGGTATGAGCAGTACTTC.

A few counts support this clone. The V and J genes are TRBV7-2 and TRBJ2-7, with TRBD1 identical over 7 bases. The CDR3 runs 15 residues. V shed 0 bases and J 3 bases; nucleotides not matched to a gene: 5. The V gene's germline CDR1 is SGHTA and CDR2 FQGNSA. Here the CDR3 reads CASSLAHDRVYEQYF. CDR3 bases: TGTGCCAGCAGCTTAGCGCACGACAGGGTCTACGAGCAGTACTTC.

This clone appeared a few times. The chain combines TRBV2 with TRBJ1-5; weak D call: TRBD1 (5 bases). Germline V lookup: CDR1 SNHLY, CDR2 FYNNEI. The length of the CDR3 is 15 residues. V lost 3 bases, J lost 1 base, and 10 bases lay in between. DNA of the CDR3: TGTGCCAGCAGTGACGACAGCTTGAGCAATCAGCCCCAGCATTTT. This translates into CASSDDSLSNQPQHF.

J is TRBJ2-3 and V is TRBV4-1; 8 bases are shared with TRBD1. Germline V gene lookup returns CDR1 MGHRA and CDR2 YSYEKL. V shed 4 bases and J 6 bases; nucleotides not matched to a gene: 18. This CDR3 comprises 18 residues. The CDR3 nucleotides read TGCGCCAGCAGCCTCGGACGGACAGGGATCTCGCGGAGGGATACGCAGTATTTT. This encodes CASSLGRTGISRRDTQYF.

The chain employs TRBV9 and TRBJ2-2, with D perhaps matching TRBD2 (5 bases). CDR1 and CDR2 (germline): SGDLS, YYNGEE. V dropped 2 bases and J dropped 6 bases, with 11 bases sitting between them. The CDR3 runs to 14 residues. The CDR3, as DNA: TGTGCCAGCAGCGTTATGAGGGTACCCGGGGAGCTGTTTTTT. This sequence encodes CASSVMRVPGELFF.

The CDR3 reads CASSVDPRLGTQYF. As DNA, the CDR3 is TGTGCCAGCAGCGTAGACCCGCGCCTAGGTACGCAGTATTTT. This chain uses TRBV9 with TRBJ2-3; the D is unclear. Trimming removed 0 bases at V and 8 bases at J, with 13 bases between. Germline V gene lookup returns CDR1 SGDLS and CDR2 YYNGEE. The CDR3 length is 14 residues.

This clone was counted between two and nine times. The gene calls are TRBV5-1 and TRBJ2-7; D unclear. There are 13 residues in the CDR3. CDR1 and CDR2 from the germline V gene are SGHRS and YFSETQ. The V end lost 4 bases, the J end lost 6 bases, and 14 bases lay between the germline ends. CDR3 bases: TGCGCCAGCAGCATAACAGCCGCCGCCGAGCAGTACTTC. Residues: CASSITAAAEQYF.

This clone has a handful of counts. J is TRBJ1-1 and V is TRBV19; no definite D call. Between the trimmed V and J ends, which lost 3 bases and 0 bases, there was a span of 8 bases. The CDR3 has 14 residues. Germline V lookup: CDR1 LNHDA, CDR2 SQIVND (reference sequence). The CDR3 region has the DNA TGTGCCAGTAGTATGATACTGTTGAACACTGAAGCTTTCTTT. It yields the protein CASSMILLNTEAFF.

The sample holds a few counts of this clone. The CDR3 is CASSSPGLRRNEQFF. DNA of the CDR3: TGTGCCAGCAGCTCCCCGGGACTACGTCGAAATGAGCAGTTCTTC. The chain is built from TRBV7-3 and TRBJ2-1; 7 nucleotides match TRBD2. The CDR3 is 15 amino acids. V was pared by 4 bases and J by 7 bases, with 10 bases of the junction left unmatched. Germline assignment: CDR1 SGHTA and CDR2 FQGTGA.

This chain connects TRBV25-1 to TRBJ2-4; D is perhaps TRBD2 (5 bases). Between the trimmed V and J ends, which lost 3 bases and 0 bases, there was a span of 18 bases. The CDR3 contains 18 residues. CDR1 MGHDK and CDR2 SYGVNS come from the germline V gene. The CDR3 DNA follows: TGTGCCAGCAGTGAGAGGGAACCGCGACACCTAGCCAAAAACATTCAGTACTTC. Translation: CASSEREPRHLAKNIQYF. Variable domain in full (rest from reference TRBV25-1 and TRBJ2-4): EADIYQTPRYLVIGTGKKITLECSQTMGHDKMYWYQQDPGMELHLIHYSYGVNSTEKGDLSSESTVSRIRTEHFPLTLESARPSHTSQYLCASSEREPRHLAKNIQYFGAGTRLSVL.

This clone was counted a few times. The chain couples TRBV6-6 to TRBJ2-7; no definite D call. Trimming cost V 6 bases and J 0 bases, with 9 bases left between them. This CDR3 has 13 residues. CDR1 is MNHNY and CDR2 is SVGAGI in the germline V gene (reference sequence). CDR3 DNA: TGTGCCAGCAGAGAGACGGGCTCCTACGAGCAGTACGTC. Amino acid sequence: CASRETGSYEQYV.

This clone appeared a few times. This chain joins TRBV28 and TRBJ1-1, with a tentative D call TRBD1 (6 bases). Germline values: CDR1 MDHEN, CDR2 SYDVKM. The CDR3 length is 14 residues. Trimming removed 3 bases at V and 6 bases at J, with 14 bases between. The CDR3 spells CASSFFYRQAEAFF. The CDR3 nucleotides are TGTGCCAGCAGTTTTTTTTACCGACAGGCTGAAGCTTTCTTT.

This chain connects TRBV7-2 to TRBJ2-4; 8 bases are a match to TRBD2. Germline loops: CDR1 SGHTA, CDR2 FQGNSA. J gave up 8 bases and V 4 bases, and 10 bases lay outside the gene matches. CDR3 length: 15 amino acids. The CDR3 protein is CASSSRAGVGHIQYF. CDR3 in DNA: TGTGCCAGCAGCTCTCGAGCGGGGGTGGGCCACATTCAGTACTTC.

To note about this clone: Different DNA sequences within this sample yield the same CDR3. This sequence joins TRBV7-2 and TRBJ2-1; D remains ambiguous. This CDR3 has 13 amino acids. The germline V gene encodes CDR1 SGHTA and CDR2 FQGNSA. V was shortened by 2 bases and J by 3 bases, with 5 bases between the two germline ends. The CDR3 nucleotides are TGTGCCAGCAGCTTAAACAGCTACAATGAGCAGTTCTTC. It is translated as CASSLNSYNEQFF.

The chain combines TRBV7-9 with TRBJ2-2, with 7 bases lining up with TRBD1. Trimming at V came to 5 bases and at J to 4 bases, leaving 7 bases not matched to a gene. The CDR3 has 15 amino acids. Looked up from germline, CDR1 is SEHNR and CDR2 is FQNEAQ (reference sequence). This chain's CDR3 is CASSTRTGVTGELFF. DNA for the CDR3: TGTGCCAGCAGCACGCGGACAGGCGTCACCGGGGAGCTGTTTTTT.

The chain carries TRBV18 and TRBJ2-7; TRBD1 matches 7 bases. Unmatched junction bases numbered 5, after V lost 6 bases and J lost 3 bases. Germline V gene lookup returns CDR1 KGHSH and CDR2 LQKENI. This CDR3 has 13 amino acids. CDR3 nucleotide sequence: TGTGCCAGCTCGCCGGGGACAGACTACGAGCAGTACGTC. Its protein product is CASSPGTDYEQYV.

V gene TRBV27 combines with J gene TRBJ1-4; D remains ambiguous. Germline loops: CDR1 MNHEY, CDR2 SMNVEV (reference sequence). The CDR3 consists of 14 residues. V was cut by 2 bases and J by 3 bases, with 7 bases left in between. The CDR3, as DNA: TGTGCCAGCAGTTTAGCGAGTCCTAATGAAAAACTGTTTTTT. It is translated as CASSLASPNEKLFF. The variable domain in full, with the rest retrieved from reference TRBV27 and TRBJ1-4, is EAQVTQNPRYLITVTGKKLTVTCSQNMNHEYMSWYRQDPGLGLRQIYYSMNVEVTDKGDVPEGYKVSRKEKRNFPLILESPSPNQTSLYFCASSLASPNEKLFFGSGTQLSVL.

This clone has only a few counts. Other DNA sequences in the same sample also yield this CDR3. The chain employs TRBV15 and TRBJ1-3; D remains unclear. The CDR3 contains 14 residues. The germline V and J ends were trimmed by 0 bases and 0 bases, with 3 bases remaining between them. Germline V gives CDR1 LNHNV, CDR2 YYDKDF (reference sequence). In DNA, the CDR3 is TGTGCCACCAGCAGAGACCCCTCTGGAAACACCATATATTTT. Translating gives CATSRDPSGNTIYF.

The table lists this clone with a few counts. The chain couples TRBV2 to TRBJ2-7; 7 bases align to TRBD2. Germline CDR1 and CDR2: SNHLY and FYNNEI. The CDR3 contains 14 residues. With V trimmed by 2 bases and J by 6 bases, 7 bases remained unmatched. In DNA, the CDR3 is TGTGCCAGCAGTGAACTTCCCTCGGGGGGCGAGCAGTACGTC. It yields the protein CASSELPSGGEQYV.

The V gene is TRBV28, the J gene TRBJ2-1; 7 bases align to TRBD1. Trimming cost V 5 bases and J 15 bases; bases outside gene matches: 10. Germline lookup yields CDR1 MDHEN and CDR2 SYDVKM. The CDR3 is 12 amino acids. The chain's CDR3 is CASSLGQDMAFF. The CDR3 nucleotides read TGTGCCAGCAGTCTTGGACAGGATATGGCGTTCTTC.

This clone was recorded a few times. The V call is TRBV9, the J call TRBJ1-2, with a weak D call TRBD1 (6 bases). CDR3 length equals 13 residues. V lost 7 bases and J lost 4, with 14 bases in between. From germline, CDR1 is SGDLS and CDR2 YYNGEE. In nucleotides, the CDR3 is TGTGCCAGCTCCACAGGGTCTGGCTATGGCTACACCTTC. This codes for CASSTGSGYGYTF. Full variable domain (missing parts from reference TRBV9 and TRBJ1-2): DSGVTQTPKHLITATGQRVTLRCSPRSGDLSVYWYQQSLDQGLQFLIQYYNGEERAKGNILERFSAQQFPDLHSELNLSSLELGDSALYFCASSTGSGYGYTFGSGTRLTVV.

This rearrangement joins TRBV9 to TRBJ1-1, with D possibly TRBD1 on 5 matching bases. CDR1 SGDLS and CDR2 YYNGEE come from the germline V gene. Trimming removed 2 bases at V and 1 base at J, with 12 bases between. CDR3 length: 15 residues. In nucleotides, the CDR3 is TGTGCCAGCAGCGTTGACAGTTACGGGAACACTGAAGCTTTCTTT. Its translation: CASSVDSYGNTEAFF.

The chain combines TRBV5-6 with TRBJ1-2; D is perhaps TRBD1 (5 bases). The CDR3 is 17 amino acids. Trimming stripped 0 bases from V and 0 bases from J, with 15 bases between. From germline, CDR1 is SGHDT and CDR2 YYEEEE. The CDR3 sequence: CASSLEVRGVANYGYTF. For the CDR3, the DNA is TGTGCCAGCAGCTTGGAAGTCCGGGGGGTAGCTAACTATGGCTACACCTTC.

This clone was observed a few times. The genes are TRBV4-1 and TRBJ2-3; D unresolved. This CDR3 spans 16 amino acids. V lost 1 base and J 0 bases, leaving 11 bases between the germline ends. The germline V gene has CDR1 MGHRA and CDR2 YSYEKL. CDR3 nucleotides: TGCGCCAGCAGCCAAGGGTCCCGGCCTAGCACAGATACGCAGTATTTT. This translates into CASSQGSRPSTDTQYF.